The source of this T cell receptor beta chain is a study of OX40 agonist ivuxolimab in advanced cancers. Study information: A partial response was reached by three patients: one with hepatocellular carcinoma and two with cutaneous melanoma.

V lost 1 base, J lost 5 bases, and 7 bases stayed unmatched. CDR1 and CDR2 (germline): SGHNT, YENEEA. The CDR3 is 15 amino acids. The protocol was immunoSEQ multiplex PCR, while the TCRdb copy is restricted to in-frame clones and leaves out a portion. The sample carries 73,000 or so clones, about 90% recorded once. This receptor was identified in an adult with an advanced solid tumor such as melanoma, head and neck, liver or kidney cancer. The chain couples TRBV11-3 to TRBJ1-1; 7 bases align to TRBD1. Sequenced material: CD4+ or CD8+ T cells sorted from blood, taken in a trial of the OX40 agonist ivuxolimab. The DNA of the CDR3 is TGTGCCAGCAGCTTAGGAAGGGGGCGCGAGACTGAAGCTTTCTTT. Its translation: CASSLGRGRETEAFF.